A single sample gave rise to the 29 T cell receptor beta chains below, sequenced in a study of T cells in Graves' hyperthyroidism and ophthalmopathy. The TCR beta CDR3 regions underwent amplification using RNA transcripts as the source. TCR CDR3 regions were first amplified by RT-PCR with HTBI primers. MiXCR, run by TCRdb on the multiplex PCR reads, gives a single entry per CDR3 protein. The sample includes approximately 400,000 distinct CDR3 sequences, about 15% of them seen just once. Specimen: blood. These receptors came from a woman younger than 45 with Graves' hyperthyroidism.

Ten or more counts support this clonotype. The chain joins TRBV7-9 to TRBJ2-5; weak D call: TRBD2 (5 bases). Deletions cut 1 base from V and 0 bases from J, with 15 bases between. The germline gives CDR1 SEHNR, CDR2 FQNEAQ (reference sequence). This CDR3 is 17 amino acids long. CDR3 residues: CASSLGVVGRDQETQYF. CDR3 DNA sequence: TGTGCCAGCAGCTTAGGGGTAGTAGGGCGGGACCAAGAGACCCAGTACTTC.

In its sample, this clonotype was seen a few times. J is TRBJ1-5 and V is TRBV20-1; TRBD1 is a possible D gene (6 bases). This CDR3 contains 13 residues. Per the germline V gene, CDR1 is DFQATT and CDR2 is SNEGSKA (reference sequence). The V and J ends lost 7 bases and 2 bases respectively, with 12 bases between them. CDR3 in amino acids: CSVTPGGNQPQHF. CDR3 nucleotides: TGCAGTGTTACTCCAGGGGGCAATCAGCCCCAGCATTTT.

The chain is built from TRBV20-1 and TRBJ2-2; D is possibly TRBD1 (6 bases). CDR3 length equals 14 residues. Trimming left V 1 base short and J 5 bases short, with 11 bases between. CDR1 and CDR2 from the germline V gene are DFQATT and SNEGSKA (reference sequence). The CDR3 protein is CSARATGRTGELFF. Written as DNA, the CDR3 is TGCAGTGCTAGAGCGACAGGTCGGACCGGGGAGCTGTTTTTT.

This clonotype was detected ten times or more. V is TRBV6-1 and J is TRBJ2-1; D is uncertain. V gave up 1 base and J gave up 4 bases, with 11 bases separating them. Germline-derived CDR1 and CDR2 are MNHNS and SASEGT. This CDR3 region has 15 residues. The CDR3 DNA reads TGTGCCAGCAGTGAAGGCGCAGTAAAATACAATGAGCAGTTCTTC. Its translation: CASSEGAVKYNEQFF.

This clonotype appeared a few times. The chain couples TRBV14 to TRBJ2-7, with a tentative D call TRBD2 (6 bases). The germline CDR1 and CDR2 sequences are SGHDN and FVKESK. Trimming removed 2 bases at V and 3 bases at J, with 8 bases between. The CDR3 spans 13 residues. This CDR3 reads CASSQRGNYEQYF. CDR3 DNA: TGTGCCAGCAGCCAACGGGGGAACTACGAGCAGTACTTC.

The chain links TRBV15 to TRBJ2-1; 11 bases agree with TRBD1. Trimming removed 1 base from V and 2 bases from J; junction bases left unmatched: 4. Germline assignment: CDR1 LNHNV and CDR2 YYDKDF (reference sequence). This CDR3 region has 17 residues. This CDR3 reads CATSRAPGQGAYNEQFF. CDR3 in DNA: TGTGCCACCAGCAGAGCGCCGGGACAGGGGGCCTACAATGAGCAGTTCTTC.

The chain couples TRBV30 to TRBJ1-4, with no clear D. The CDR3 covers 17 residues. With 4 bases removed from V and 0 bases from J, the gap between germline ends came to 18 bases. CDR1 is GTSNPN, CDR2 SVGIG, per germline (reference sequence). For the CDR3, the DNA is TGTGCCTGGACTCACACGGTTTGGGGTGCAACTAATGAAAAACTGTTTTTT. It codes for CAWTHTVWGATNEKLFF.

This clonotype was detected ten times or more. This chain's CDR3 is CASTPRHEGDSTDTQYF. CDR3 nucleotide sequence: TGCGCCAGCACCCCTCGCCACGAGGGGGATAGCACAGATACGCAGTATTTT. V gene TRBV5-1 combines with J gene TRBJ2-3, with a possible D match to TRBD1 (6 bases). Germline values: CDR1 SGHRS, CDR2 YFSETQ. The CDR3 consists of 17 residues. Trimming took off 6 bases at V and 0 bases at J, with 20 bases between the two ends.

In its sample, this clonotype was seen a few times. V and J are TRBV7-9 and TRBJ1-5; D gene uncertain. There are 12 residues in the CDR3. Germline assignment: CDR1 SEHNR and CDR2 FQNEAQ (reference sequence). V was cut by 1 base and J by 6 bases, with 4 bases left in between. CDR3 bases: TGTGCCAGCAGCTTAGATCTTCAGCCCCAGCATTTT. Amino acid sequence: CASSLDLQPQHF.

V and J are TRBV10-3 and TRBJ2-1; 9 bases are a match to TRBD1. The CDR3 spans 14 residues. The V gene end was trimmed by 8 bases and the J gene end by 9 bases; junction bases not matched to a gene: 11. Germline V lookup: CDR1 ENHRY, CDR2 SYGVKD. The CDR3 nucleotides read TGTGCCATCGGTGGGGACAGGGAATTAACTGAGCAGTTCTTC. This encodes CAIGGDRELTEQFF.

The rearrangement links TRBV4-1 to TRBJ2-3; tentative D call: TRBD1 (5 bases). V was cut by 0 bases and J by 4 bases, with 11 bases left in between. The germline CDR1 and CDR2 sequences are MGHRA and YSYEKL. The CDR3 spans 15 residues. CDR3 nucleotides: TGCGCCAGCAGCCAAGATGGCAGGGCCCCAGATACGCAGTATTTT. Amino acids: CASSQDGRAPDTQYF.

This clonotype was recorded many times. The V gene is TRBV7-3, the J gene TRBJ2-1; D unresolved. The germline V gene encodes CDR1 SGHTA and CDR2 FQGTGA. The CDR3 is made up of 16 amino acids. Trimming removed 5 bases from V and 0 bases from J, with 14 bases in between. The CDR3 sequence: CASSRLAGSSYNEQFF. The CDR3 region has the DNA TGTGCCAGCAGCCGACTCGCCGGTAGCTCCTACAATGAGCAGTTCTTC.

This clonotype was recorded many times. V and J are TRBV13 and TRBJ1-6, with a weak D call TRBD1 (6 bases). The CDR3 has 16 amino acids. The V gene's germline CDR1 is PRHDT and CDR2 FYEKMQ (reference sequence). The V end lost 1 base, the J end lost 10 bases, and 17 bases lay between the germline ends. The CDR3, as DNA: TGTGCCAGCAGCTTAGACGGGCGACAGGCTAGCTCACCCCTCCACTTT. Protein sequence: CASSLDGRQASSPLHF.

The V and J genes are TRBV9 and TRBJ1-3; no clear D. Germline CDR1 and CDR2: SGDLS and YYNGEE. V lost 4 bases and J 0 bases, leaving 17 bases between the germline ends. The CDR3 loop spans 17 amino acids. This CDR3 is CASSLTLSASSGNTIYF. The CDR3 DNA sequence: TGTGCCAGCAGCCTAACCCTTTCCGCGAGCTCTGGAAACACCATATATTTT.

This clonotype was recorded a few times. CDR3 amino acids: CASSPQSGTDVGNQPQHF. In DNA form, the CDR3 reads TGCGCCAGCAGCCCCCAGTCCGGGACAGATGTGGGCAATCAGCCCCAGCATTTT. The rearrangement uses TRBV5-1 and TRBJ1-5; 7 bases align to TRBD1. Trimming cost V 4 bases and J 2 bases; bases outside gene matches: 15. Germline V gene data show CDR1 as SGHRS and CDR2 as YFSETQ. CDR3 length equals 18 residues.

This clonotype was found a few times. V usage is TRBV4-1 and J usage is TRBJ2-7, with 8 bases matching TRBD2. CDR3 length: 15 residues. Germline CDR1 MGHRA, CDR2 YSYEKL. V was pared by 1 base and J by 2 bases, with 4 bases of the junction left unmatched. CDR3 in amino acids: CASSQGSGGPYEQYF. CDR3 DNA sequence: TGCGCCAGCAGCCAAGGGTCGGGAGGGCCCTACGAGCAGTACTTC.

The V call is TRBV4-2, the J call TRBJ2-1; a weak D match, TRBD2 (5 bases). CDR1 LGHNA and CDR2 YNFKEQ come from the germline V gene. V lost 1 base, J lost 4 bases, and 11 bases lay in between. This CDR3 comprises 15 residues. The CDR3 sequence is CASSQASSGYNEQFF. The CDR3 DNA follows: TGTGCCAGCAGCCAAGCCTCCTCGGGGTACAATGAGCAGTTCTTC.

This clonotype has just a few counts. The chain combines TRBV19 with TRBJ2-2; TRBD1 agrees at 10 bases. V lost 7 bases, J lost 2 bases, and 4 bases stayed unmatched. Per the germline V gene, CDR1 is LNHDA and CDR2 is SQIVND (reference sequence). The CDR3 is 15 residues long. DNA of the CDR3: TGTGCCAGTATCCGGGACAGGGGTAACACCGGGGAGCTGTTTTTT. The encoded protein is CASIRDRGNTGELFF.

There are many counts of this clonotype. The CDR3 coding sequence is TGTGCCAGCATGCTAGCGGGAGGAAATGAGCAGTTCTTC. Translation gives CASMLAGGNEQFF. V is TRBV24-1 and J is TRBJ2-1; 11 nucleotides align to TRBD2. The CDR3 is 13 amino acids. Trimming removed 11 bases from V and 7 bases from J; junction bases left unmatched: 6. Germline V gene data show CDR1 as KGHDR and CDR2 as SFDVKD.

There are many counts of this clonotype. The rearrangement joins TRBV28 to TRBJ2-7, with D perhaps matching TRBD1 (6 bases). Germline V gene sequence: CDR1 MDHEN, CDR2 SYDVKM. The CDR3 is 11 residues long. V lost 6 bases, J lost 8 bases, and 11 bases lay in between. The CDR3 coding sequence is TGTGCCAGCAGCACACAGGGCCAGCAGTACTTC. Translating it yields CASSTQGQQYF.

The chain combines TRBV5-6 with TRBJ2-3, with TRBD2 matching 10 bases. The CDR3 totals 15 residues. Germline V gene sequence: CDR1 SGHDT, CDR2 YYEEEE. Trimming took 1 base from V and 6 from J; bases not matched to a gene: 5. The CDR3 spells CASSLSGGAGDTQYF. As DNA, the CDR3 is TGTGCCAGCAGCTTGAGCGGGGGGGCCGGTGATACGCAGTATTTT.

This clonotype was seen ten or more times. The genes are TRBV6-5 and TRBJ2-2; D remains unclear. The CDR3 is made up of 16 amino acids. The germline CDR1 and CDR2 sequences are MNHEY and SVGAGI. The V gene lost 0 bases and the J gene lost 3 bases, with 11 bases spanning the gap. The CDR3 DNA is TGTGCCAGCAGTTACTCCGGGCCCTGGGACACCGGGGAGCTGTTTTTT. Its protein is CASSYSGPWDTGELFF.

The chain has TRBV2 and TRBJ2-7; 11 bases map to TRBD1. Germline CDR1 reads SNHLY; CDR2 reads FYNNEI. CDR3 length: 15 residues. Unmatched junction bases numbered 6, after V lost 7 bases and J lost 1 base. For the CDR3, the DNA is TGTGCCAGCACCGATGGGACAGGGGGGTCCTACGAGCAGTACTTC. This gives the protein CASTDGTGGSYEQYF.

This clonotype was detected a few times. The CDR3 coding sequence is TGTGCCAGCAGCTTGATAGCGGGAGCATACGAGCAGTACTTC. It is translated as CASSLIAGAYEQYF. The rearrangement joins TRBV7-8 to TRBJ2-7; TRBD2 aligns across 9 bases. Germline trimming cut 3 bases from V and 4 bases from J; bases unmatched to any gene: 4. The CDR3 sequence is 14 residues long. CDR1 and CDR2 from the germline V gene are SGHVS and FQNEAQ.

This clonotype was seen at least ten times. The rearrangement joins TRBV7-9 to TRBJ2-2; the D is unclear. V lost 4 bases and J lost 1, with 7 bases in between. Germline CDR1 SEHNR, CDR2 FQNEAQ (reference sequence). This CDR3 comprises 14 residues. CDR3 in amino acids: CASSSPGNTGELFF. The CDR3 DNA reads as TGTGCCAGCAGCTCCCCAGGGAACACCGGGGAGCTGTTTTTT.

V gene TRBV19 combines with J gene TRBJ2-4; D call uncertain. Per germline, CDR1 LNHDA and CDR2 SQIVND (reference sequence). V shed 7 bases and J shed 4 bases, with 11 bases lying between them. The CDR3 loop spans 13 amino acids. This CDR3 reads CASTPRQKNIQYF. For the CDR3, the DNA is TGTGCCAGTACCCCTCGGCAGAAAAACATTCAGTACTTC.

The gene calls are TRBV5-6 and TRBJ1-5, with TRBD1 matching 7 bases. V dropped 0 bases and J dropped 5; count of bases not matched to a gene: 11. This CDR3 comprises 17 residues. In germline, CDR1 is SGHDT, CDR2 YYEEEE. DNA for the CDR3: TGTGCCAGCAGCTTGGATCCCCAAGGGGGCGGCGATCAGCCCCAGCATTTT. Amino acids: CASSLDPQGGGDQPQHF.

There are many counts of this clonotype. The chain combines TRBV28 with TRBJ1-5; D uncertain. The CDR3 is 15 amino acids. Germline loops: CDR1 MDHEN, CDR2 SYDVKM. V lost 5 bases and J 2 bases, leaving 13 bases between the germline ends. In DNA form, the CDR3 reads TGTGCCAGCAGTACCCCTGGATCCGGCAATCAGCCCCAGCATTTT. Translated: CASSTPGSGNQPQHF.

This chain connects TRBV19 to TRBJ1-1, with D hard to call. Germline V gives CDR1 LNHDA, CDR2 SQIVND (reference sequence). V lost 6 bases and J 7 bases, leaving 12 bases between the germline ends. CDR3 length: 12 amino acids. The CDR3 region is CASRRGLGEAFF. The CDR3 DNA sequence: TGTGCCAGTAGGCGGGGATTGGGTGAAGCTTTCTTT.